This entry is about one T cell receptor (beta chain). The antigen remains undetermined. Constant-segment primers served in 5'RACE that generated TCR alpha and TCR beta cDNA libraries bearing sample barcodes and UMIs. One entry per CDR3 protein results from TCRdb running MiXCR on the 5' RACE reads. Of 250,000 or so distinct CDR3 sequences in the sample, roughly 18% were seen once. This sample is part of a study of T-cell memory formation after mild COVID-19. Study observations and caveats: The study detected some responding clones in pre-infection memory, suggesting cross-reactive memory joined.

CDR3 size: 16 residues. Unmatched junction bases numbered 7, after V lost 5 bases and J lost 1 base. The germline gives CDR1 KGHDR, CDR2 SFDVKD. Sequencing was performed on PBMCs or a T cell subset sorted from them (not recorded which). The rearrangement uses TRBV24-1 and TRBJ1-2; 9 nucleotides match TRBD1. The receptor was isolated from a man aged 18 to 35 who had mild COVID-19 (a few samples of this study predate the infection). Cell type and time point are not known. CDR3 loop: CATSGSSGQGNYGYTF. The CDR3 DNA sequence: TGTGCCACCAGTGGCTCGTCGGGACAGGGTAACTATGGCTACACCTTC.